The subject of this entry is one TCR beta chain. The CDR3 is 17 amino acids. Germline loops: CDR1 SGHTA, CDR2 FQGNSA. The sample comes from a study of immune characterization of retroperitoneal liposarcoma. Using its own MiXCR run on the PCR reads, TCRdb lists one record per CDR3 protein. Seen here are 2,000 to 3,000 distinct CDR3 sequences, around half observed once, and the top ten hold 40% to 65%. The sequence derives from a female donor with retroperitoneal liposarcoma. The chain carries TRBV7-2 and TRBJ2-1; TRBD2 matches at 7 bases. The J call could be wrong; TRBJ2-7 is a better fit for the DNA end. Sequencing input: tumor tissue. CDR3 residues: CASSLPTFGGRNNEQYF. CDR3 nucleotide sequence: TGTGCCAGCAGCTTACCAACTTTCGGGGGGAGGAACAATGAGCAGTACTTC.